This entry is about one T cell receptor beta chain. The antigen it recognizes is unknown. Base qualities are not recorded, but no much larger clone differs from it by a single base. This entry comes from a study of cytotoxic CD8 clonotypes in ibrutinib-treated CLL (dated by TCRdb to 2020 to 2022). Concerning the study at large: The cohort was composed of more than ten relapsed/refractory and about 16 treatment-naive patients; IGHV unmutated status was identified in roughly 17 patients. Partial responses were observed in 24 patients and complete responses in 2; after a median follow-up of around 68 months, remission was maintained in 14 patients and progression was observed in roughly twelve. Response samples were taken after a median of roughly a year on treatment, ranging from about 6 to 36 months. Samples averaged 255,043 productive templates and 80,000 to 100,000 productive rearrangements. Of the roughly 86 participants in the trial, 25 to 30 had longitudinal samples available. Cryopreserved peripheral blood mononuclear cells were collected before treatment, at response, and at either disease progression or sustained remission. Patients were still on ibrutinib when every remission and progressive disease sample was collected.

Around 1.8 micrograms of genomic DNA were extracted from cryopreserved PBMCs for TCR beta library preparation. Longitudinal blood samples from CLL patients receiving ibrutinib monotherapy were subjected to high-throughput TCR beta sequencing. The patients took part in an open-label, single-center phase 2 trial of ibrutinib monotherapy. The paper as a whole reports these results and caveats: Public clonotypes were found to be uncommon and were observed to contract or remain stable during treatment; the increase in clonality was shown to reflect expansion of private clonotypes at ibrutinib response. At baseline, clonality was higher than in age-matched healthy donors and showed a strong correlation with circulating CD8+ T-cell counts. Sampling times were not matched between sustained-remission and progressing patients, and lymph node repertoires were not studied. An increase in clonality was observed at ibrutinib response, with clonality remaining stable during sustained remission and falling back toward baseline at progression.

Each clonotype received, on average, about 10x coverage in deep resolution sequencing performed on a MiSeq, where the target depth lay between 1 in 1 million and 1 in 200,000 T cells. TCR beta libraries were generated with the immunoSEQ hsTCRB Kit. On the study's bioinformatics: Data were analyzed with ImmunoSEQ Data Assistant and ImmunoSEQ Analyzer, with V, D and J genes assigned per IMGT definitions. Clonality, which ranges from 0 to 1, was calculated by subtracting the normalized Shannon entropy of productive rearrangement frequencies from one. Only overrepresented clonotypes making up at least 0.05% of each patient's repertoire were included in the public clonotype analysis. Some 12 age-matched healthy donor repertoires from immuneACCESS served as clonality controls. The clones in this table, taken by TCRdb from immuneACCESS, are in-frame only. Not every clone is retained; where verified, under half of the shortfall comes from an unresolved V gene, and the cause of the rest is unknown. V and J calls and clone size are those listed in that table; D and trimming were worked out from the DNA. The sample table holds roughly 330,000 clones, of which about 61% were seen once. The ten largest clones represent approximately 6% of the sample.

The sequence was obtained from a human donor with chronic lymphocytic leukemia. The sequencing used PBMCs, collected after 36 months of ibrutinib treatment.

The bases read TGTGCCAGCAGTTTATTGCCCGGGACAACTTTCTACGAGCAGTACTTC. Translated, it reads CASSLLPGTTFYEQYF. The chain couples TRBV27 to TRBJ2-7; possibly the D gene is TRBD1, per 6 matching bases. V is pared back by 1 base and J by 3 bases, with 16 bases lying between the germline termini. Via the germline V gene (reference sequence), CDR1 is MNHEY and CDR2 SMNVEV. From the cysteine through the phenylalanine, the CDR3 covers 16 amino acids. Only the CDR3 DNA stays, 48 bases, in frame from base 1.